This is a list of T cell receptor beta chains from one sample in a study of cytomegalovirus exposure and HLA in healthy donors. Generated by immunoSEQ multiplex PCR, the TCRdb table keeps only in-frame clones and is missing some. The sample has tens of thousands of clones; roughly 78% are singletons. The sample consisted of PBMCs. These receptors originate from a woman in her 40s in good health and CMV-seropositive. Both conserved end residues are part of each CDR3. A D gene is named only where the DNA matches it firmly. Clone size is shown for a subset of rows, as once, few, many or a class of expanded clone.

TRBV4-1,many,NA,TRBJ2-7,TGCGCCAGCAGCCAAGATCGGGCCCTCTCCGGGACACTGATTCCCTACGAGCAGTACTTC,CASSQDRALSGTLIPYEQYF
TRBV13,NA,NA,TRBJ1-1,TGTGCCAGCAGCCCGGTCACGAACACTGAAGCTTTCTTT,CASSPVTNTEAFF
TRBV7-3,once,NA,TRBJ1-1,TGTGCCAGCAGCCCCGGGGGGGACTACACTGAAGCTTTCTTT,CASSPGGDYTEAFF
TRBV6-5,once,NA,TRBJ2-1,TGTGCCAGCAGTTACAGGGGAGACAGGTTCGAGCAGTTCTTC,CASSYRGDRFEQFF
TRBV10-3,NA,NA,TRBJ1-1,TGTGCCATCAGTGAGTCGGTGTGGGGCAGGGTTGAAGCTTTCTTT,CAISESVWGRVEAFF
TRBV2,NA,TRBD1,TRBJ1-1,TGTGCCAGCAGTCGACAGGGATTTGAAGCTTTCTTT,CASSRQGFEAFF
TRBV5-1,NA,TRBD2,TRBJ2-7,TGCGCCAGCAGCGCTCAGCGGGGTGAGGGTTTTTTCGAGCAGTACTTC,CASSAQRGEGFFEQYF
TRBV7-2,NA,TRBD2,TRBJ2-5,TGTGCCAGCAGCTTAGTGGAGCTCTCCTGGGAGGGAGAGACCCAGTACTTC,CASSLVELSWEGETQYF
TRBV10-3,once,NA,TRBJ1-3,TGTGCCATCACCCGGACAGCCCAATCCTCTGGAAACACCATATATTTT,CAITRTAQSSGNTIYF
TRBV5-4,NA,TRBD2,TRBJ2-1,TGTGCCAGCAGCTTGACGGGGGGGCATGACAATGAGCAGTTCTTC,CASSLTGGHDNEQFF
TRBV7-3,NA,NA,TRBJ1-1,TGTGCCAGCAGCTTAACAGGGGGGGGGAACACTGAAGCTTTCTTT,CASSLTGGGNTEAFF
TRBV19,NA,NA,TRBJ1-4,TGTGCCAGTAGTATGGGGGCAGATTTTGAAAAACTGTTTTTT,CASSMGADFEKLFF
TRBV25-1,few,NA,TRBJ2-2,TGTGCCAGCAGTGAATTCACCGCGTCACCGAACACCGGGGAGCTGTTTTTT,CASSEFTASPNTGELFF
TRBV11-3,NA,NA,TRBJ2-2,TGTGCCAGCAGCGCAGGGACTCGAATTACCGGGGAGCTGTTTTTT,CASSAGTRITGELFF
TRBV2,NA,NA,TRBJ2-1,TGTGCCAGCACCCTTGAGAGGAGCAGTGAGCAGTTCTTC,CASTLERSSEQFF
TRBV5-1,NA,NA,TRBJ2-3,TGCGCCAGCAGCTTGGAGGGGGATCGTACAGATACGCAGTATTTT,CASSLEGDRTDTQYF
TRBV2,NA,NA,TRBJ2-3,TGTGCCAGCAGTGTACTTGGGGGCTCTAGCACAGATACGCAGTATTTT,CASSVLGGSSTDTQYF
TRBV6-6,few,NA,TRBJ2-7,TGTGCCAGCAGTTACCTCCGAGGGTCCTACGAGCAGTACTTC,CASSYLRGSYEQYF
TRBV2,NA,TRBD1,TRBJ2-7,TGTGCCAGCAGTGAAAGGGGACAGGCGTTTTTC,CASSERGQAFF
TRBV9,few,TRBD1,TRBJ2-1,TGTGCCAGCACATCCGGGACAGCTCGGGCAACTTCCTACAATGAGCAGTTCTTC,CASTSGTARATSYNEQFF
TRBV27,NA,NA,TRBJ2-1,TGTGCCAGCAGTTTCCGGACGGGGTCTTACAATGAGCAGTTCTTC,CASSFRTGSYNEQFF
TRBV13,NA,TRBD1,TRBJ2-7,TGTGCCAGCAGCCCTCGGACAGGGAGGTACGAGCAGTACTTC,CASSPRTGRYEQYF
TRBV5-5,few,TRBD1,TRBJ2-6,TGTGCCAGCAGCTTGGAGGGGGCAGGTGGGGCCAACGTCCTGACTTTC,CASSLEGAGGANVLTF
TRBV4-1,NA,TRBD1,TRBJ2-1,TGCGCCAGCAGCCAAGGTCCGTGGACAGGGGGCAATGAGCAGTTCTTC,CASSQGPWTGGNEQFF
TRBV10-2,NA,NA,TRBJ1-5,TGCGCCAGCAGTGAGTCGACGAGTAGCCAGCCCCAGCATTTT,CASSESTSSQPQHF
TRBV5-4,NA,TRBD1,TRBJ2-7,TGTGCCAGCAGCTTGACCAGGGGGAGCTCCTACGAGCAGTACTTC,CASSLTRGSSYEQYF
TRBV7-6,NA,NA,TRBJ1-2,TGTGCCAGCAGCCCCTGGAGGGCTGGCTACACCTTC,CASSPWRAGYTF
TRBV5-6,few,NA,TRBJ2-3,TGTGCCAGCAGCTTGGGAGGGACAGATACGCAGTATTTT,CASSLGGTDTQYF
TRBV29-1,NA,TRBD1,TRBJ1-1,TGCAGCGCCAAGAGGGACAGGGCATTGAACACTGAAGCTTTCTTT,CSAKRDRALNTEAFF
TRBV6-5,NA,TRBD1,TRBJ2-1,TGTGCCAGCACCCCCGGGACCGGGACAGACAATGAGCAGTTCTTC,CASTPGTGTDNEQFF
TRBV5-6,NA,NA,TRBJ1-2,TGTGCCAGCAGCCCCGGGAGCTACTATGGCTACACCTTC,CASSPGSYYGYTF
TRBV7-3,NA,TRBD2,TRBJ2-3,TGTGCCAGCAGCTCGAGCGGGGGTGGGGATACGCAGTATTTT,CASSSSGGGDTQYF
TRBV4-1,NA,NA,TRBJ1-6,TGCGCCAGCAGTCCCACCGTTGGCTCGACAGATAATTCACCCCTCCACTTT,CASSPTVGSTDNSPLHF
TRBV10-3,NA,TRBD1,TRBJ1-5,TGTGCCATCAGTGAGTCCGGGACAGGAAGGAATCAGCCCCAGCATTTT,CAISESGTGRNQPQHF
TRBV29-1,NA,TRBD1,TRBJ2-3,TGCAGCCTTGGAGGTTACAGGGGGGCCACAGATACGCAGTATTTT,CSLGGYRGATDTQYF
TRBV10-3,NA,TRBD1,TRBJ1-6,TGTGCCATCAGTCAACCTTTTTTAGACAGGGCGGATTCACCCCTCCACTTT,CAISQPFLDRADSPLHF
TRBV28,NA,TRBD1,TRBJ2-3,TGTGCCAGCAGAGGTACAGGGGAGACGACAGATACGCAGTATTTT,CASRGTGETTDTQYF